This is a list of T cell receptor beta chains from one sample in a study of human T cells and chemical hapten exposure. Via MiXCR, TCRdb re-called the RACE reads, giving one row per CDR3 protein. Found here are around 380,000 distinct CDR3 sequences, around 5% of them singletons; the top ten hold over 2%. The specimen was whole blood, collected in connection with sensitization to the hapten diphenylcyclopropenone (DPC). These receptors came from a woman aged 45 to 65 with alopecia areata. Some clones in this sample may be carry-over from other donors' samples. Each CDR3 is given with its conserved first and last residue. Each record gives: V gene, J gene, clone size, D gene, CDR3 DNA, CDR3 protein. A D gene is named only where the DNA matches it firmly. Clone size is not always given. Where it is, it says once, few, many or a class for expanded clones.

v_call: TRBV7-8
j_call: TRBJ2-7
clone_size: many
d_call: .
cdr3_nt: TGTGCCAGCAGCCCCCCCCGCTCGCTCTACGAGCAGTACTTC
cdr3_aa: CASSPPRSLYEQYF

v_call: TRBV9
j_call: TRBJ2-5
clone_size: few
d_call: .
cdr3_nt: TGTGCCAGCAGCGTAGATGAGGGGCAGACTCCCGAGGGGACCCAGTACTTC
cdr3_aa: CASSVDEGQTPEGTQYF

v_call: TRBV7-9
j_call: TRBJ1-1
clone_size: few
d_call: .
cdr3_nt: TGTGCCAGCAGCTTAGGGGAGGCTATGAACACTGAAGCTTTCTTT
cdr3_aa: CASSLGEAMNTEAFF

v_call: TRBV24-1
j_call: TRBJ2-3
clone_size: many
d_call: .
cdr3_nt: TGTGCCACCAGTGATTCGGGAACCGATACGCAGTATTTT
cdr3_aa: CATSDSGTDTQYF

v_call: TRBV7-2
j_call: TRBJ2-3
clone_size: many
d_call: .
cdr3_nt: TGTGCCAGCAGCTTGGCCGGGCAGATAACAGATACGCAGTATTTT
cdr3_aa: CASSLAGQITDTQYF

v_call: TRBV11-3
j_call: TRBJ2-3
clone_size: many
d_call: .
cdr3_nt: TGTGCCAGCAGCCGCCGGGGGGCCCCCACAGATACGCAGTATTTT
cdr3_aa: CASSRRGAPTDTQYF

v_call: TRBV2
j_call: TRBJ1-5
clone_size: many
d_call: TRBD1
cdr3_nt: TGTGCCAGCAGCCAGGGACAGGGTATTCAGCCCCAGCATTTT
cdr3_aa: CASSQGQGIQPQHF

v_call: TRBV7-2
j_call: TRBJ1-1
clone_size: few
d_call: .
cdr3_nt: TGTGCCAGCAGCTTAATCTTGGGGGCCGATGCTGCTTTCTTT
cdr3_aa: CASSLILGADAAFF

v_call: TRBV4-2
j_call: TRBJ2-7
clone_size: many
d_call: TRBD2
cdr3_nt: TGTGCCAGCCGGGACTCTAGCGGAGACTACGAGCAGTACTTC
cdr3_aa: CASRDSSGDYEQYF

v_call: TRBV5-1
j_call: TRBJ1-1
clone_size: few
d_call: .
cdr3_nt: TGCGCCAGCAGCGGCGGACGGTCTAAAGAAACTGAAGCTTTCTTT
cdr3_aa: CASSGGRSKETEAFF

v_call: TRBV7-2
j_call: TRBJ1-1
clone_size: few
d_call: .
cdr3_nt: TGTGCCAGCAGCCCGACGATGGAAGCTTTCTTT
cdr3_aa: CASSPTMEAFF

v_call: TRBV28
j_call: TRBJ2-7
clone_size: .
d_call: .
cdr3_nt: TGTGCCAGCAGTCCCGGGTCCCCCGGCGAGCAGTACTTC
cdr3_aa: CASSPGSPGEQYF

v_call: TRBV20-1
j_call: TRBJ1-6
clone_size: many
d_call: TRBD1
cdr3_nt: TGCAGTGCTAGACGAATCGGGACAGGGGGAAGTAGGACGAATTCACCCCTCCACTTT
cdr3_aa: CSARRIGTGGSRTNSPLHF

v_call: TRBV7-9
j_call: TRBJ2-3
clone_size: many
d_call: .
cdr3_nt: TGTGCCAGCAGCCCCGCCCCCACAGACACAGATACGCAGTATTTT
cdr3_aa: CASSPAPTDTDTQYF

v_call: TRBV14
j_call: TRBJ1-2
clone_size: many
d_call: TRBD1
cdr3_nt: TGTGCCAGCAGCCAATCCCGGACAGGGAACTATGGCTACACCTTC
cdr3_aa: CASSQSRTGNYGYTF

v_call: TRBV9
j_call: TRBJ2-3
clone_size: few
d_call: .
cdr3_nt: TGTGCCAGCAGCGTAGCTACGACAGCTAGCACAGATACGCAGTATTTT
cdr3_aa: CASSVATTASTDTQYF

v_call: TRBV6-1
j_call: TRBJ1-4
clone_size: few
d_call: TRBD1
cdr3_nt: TGTGCCAGCAGTGCTTTTGACAGGGCAACTAATGAAAAACTGTTTTTT
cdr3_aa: CASSAFDRATNEKLFF

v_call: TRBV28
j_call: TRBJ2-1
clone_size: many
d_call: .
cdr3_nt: TGTGCCAGCAGTCTGCTCCGGGACACGAGCTCCTACAATGAGCAGTTCTTC
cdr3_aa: CASSLLRDTSSYNEQFF

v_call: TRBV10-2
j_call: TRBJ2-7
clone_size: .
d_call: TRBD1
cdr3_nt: TGCGCCAGCAGTGAAGGCAGGGGGCGATACGAGCAGTACTTC
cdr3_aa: CASSEGRGRYEQYF

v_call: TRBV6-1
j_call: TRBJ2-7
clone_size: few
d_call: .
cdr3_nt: TGTGCCAGCAGTGTGCGGTCCTACGAGCAGTACTTC
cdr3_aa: CASSVRSYEQYF

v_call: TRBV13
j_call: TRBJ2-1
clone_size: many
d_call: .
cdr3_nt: TGTGCCAGCAGCTCCGACGTTTCCAACAATGAGCAGTTCTTC
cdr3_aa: CASSSDVSNNEQFF

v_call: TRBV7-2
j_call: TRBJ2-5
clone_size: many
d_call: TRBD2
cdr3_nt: TGTGCCAGCAGCTTAAAAGCGGGGGGGCTGGAGACCCAGTACTTC
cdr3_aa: CASSLKAGGLETQYF

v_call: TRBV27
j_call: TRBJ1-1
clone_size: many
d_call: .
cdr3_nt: TGTGCCAGCTTTGATAACACTGAAGCTTTCTTT
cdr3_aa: CASFDNTEAFF

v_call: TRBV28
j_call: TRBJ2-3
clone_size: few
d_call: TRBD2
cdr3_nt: TGTGCCAGCAGTTCCCCCGCAAGCGGGAGAGATACGCAGTATTTT
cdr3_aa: CASSSPASGRDTQYF

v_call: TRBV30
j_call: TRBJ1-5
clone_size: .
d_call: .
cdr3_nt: TGTGCCTGGAGCAAAGGAAGCAATCAGCCCCAGCATTTT
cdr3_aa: CAWSKGSNQPQHF

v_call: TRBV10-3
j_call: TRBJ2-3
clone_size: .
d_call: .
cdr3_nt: TGTGTCATCAGTGAGTCAACGGGCCCAGATACGCAGTATTTT
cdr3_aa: CVISESTGPDTQYF

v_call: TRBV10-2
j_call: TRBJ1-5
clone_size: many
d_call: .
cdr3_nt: TGCGCCAGCAGTGAGCCGAGGGAAGGTCGACAGCCCCAGCATTTT
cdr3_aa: CASSEPREGRQPQHF

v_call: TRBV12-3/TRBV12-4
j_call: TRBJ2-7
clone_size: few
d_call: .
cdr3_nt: TGTGCCAGCAGTTTTTGGAGGGGGAGGAACGAGCAGTACTTC
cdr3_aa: CASSFWRGRNEQYF

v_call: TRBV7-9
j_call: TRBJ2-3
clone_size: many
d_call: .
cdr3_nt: TGTGCCAGCAGCTTAGAGGGAAGTATCGATACGCAGTATTTT
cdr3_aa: CASSLEGSIDTQYF

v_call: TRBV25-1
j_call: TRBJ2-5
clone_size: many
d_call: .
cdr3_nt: TGTGCCAGCAGTAAATACGCGGGCGAGACCCAGTACTTC
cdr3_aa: CASSKYAGETQYF

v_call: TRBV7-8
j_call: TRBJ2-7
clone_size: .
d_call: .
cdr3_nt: TGTACCAGCAGCTCTAAGCGGGCGGGGTACGGGCAGTACTTC
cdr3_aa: CTSSSKRAGYGQYF

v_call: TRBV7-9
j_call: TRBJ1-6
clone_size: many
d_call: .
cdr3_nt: TGTGCCAGCAGATTACAGGGAGTTAATTCACCCCTCCACTTT
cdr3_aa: CASRLQGVNSPLHF

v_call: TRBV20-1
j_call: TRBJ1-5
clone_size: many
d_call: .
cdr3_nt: TGCAGTGTCCCCAGGAGTGGCAATCAGCCCCAGCATTTT
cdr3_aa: CSVPRSGNQPQHF

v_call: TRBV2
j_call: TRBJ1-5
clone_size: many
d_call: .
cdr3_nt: TGTGCCAGCAGTGCCTCTAGGGGCAATCAGCCCCAGCATTTT
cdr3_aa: CASSASRGNQPQHF

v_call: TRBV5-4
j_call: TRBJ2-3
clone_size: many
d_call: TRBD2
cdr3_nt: TGTGCCAGCAGCTTGTGGGATAGCGGGGGAGATACGCAGTATTTT
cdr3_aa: CASSLWDSGGDTQYF

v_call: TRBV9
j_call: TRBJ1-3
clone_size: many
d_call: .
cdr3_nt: TGTGCCAGCAGCGTTGGCAGCCTCTCTGGAAACACCATATATTTT
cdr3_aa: CASSVGSLSGNTIYF

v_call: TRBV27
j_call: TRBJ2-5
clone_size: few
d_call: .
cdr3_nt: TGTGCCAGCAGTTTGGGGAACCGGGAGGAGACCCAGTACTTC
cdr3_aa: CASSLGNREETQYF